This T cell receptor (beta chain) was sequenced in a study of cytomegalovirus exposure and HLA in healthy donors. This clone was picked up a small number of times. Its antigen is unknown. 13 Jbeta primers and 60 Vbeta primers were used for the PCR. Using immunoSEQ multiplex PCR, the repertoire was profiled, and TCRdb retains in-frame clones only, with some absent. The top ten clones hold 3.5% to 5.5% of a sample with 150,000 to 200,000 clones, about 70% of them seen once. Study-wide findings and caveats: The study labeled under 200 TCR beta chains cytomegalovirus-associated. Trimming of TCR beta V- and J-genes showed a link, identified in a later analysis, to a missense DCLRE1C variant.

The sequence was obtained from a young woman in good health and CMV-seropositive. The sequenced material came from PBMCs.

Here the CDR3 reads CASSLGGYSNQPQHF. In DNA, the CDR3 is TGTGCCAGCAGCTTAGGAGGCTATAGCAATCAGCCCCAGCATTTT. This chain links TRBV7-9 with TRBJ1-5; D is unclear. CDR1 and CDR2 from the germline V gene are SEHNR and FQNEAQ (reference sequence). Trimming shortened V by 1 base and J by 0 bases, and 7 bases separated the two germline ends. CDR3 length equals 15 residues.